The source of this T cell receptor beta chain is a study of blood T cell repertoires in COVID-19. Germline V gene sequence: CDR1 SGHTA, CDR2 FQGNSA. This CDR3 has 13 amino acids. Trimming removed 2 bases from V and 4 bases from J, with 8 bases in between. Here immunoSEQ multiplex PCR was the method, and the copy in TCRdb shows in-frame clones only, minus some. The sample contains 180,000 or so clones, 80% of which appear only once. This clonotype was sampled from a man aged 55-75 years who had been exposed to COVID-19. The V and J genes are TRBV7-2 and TRBJ1-1, with D uncertain. Material: PBMCs or T cells enriched from blood (not recorded which). The CDR3 nucleotides are TGTGCCAGCAGCTTATTTCCCCGCACTGAAGCTTTCTTT. Its translation: CASSLFPRTEAFF.